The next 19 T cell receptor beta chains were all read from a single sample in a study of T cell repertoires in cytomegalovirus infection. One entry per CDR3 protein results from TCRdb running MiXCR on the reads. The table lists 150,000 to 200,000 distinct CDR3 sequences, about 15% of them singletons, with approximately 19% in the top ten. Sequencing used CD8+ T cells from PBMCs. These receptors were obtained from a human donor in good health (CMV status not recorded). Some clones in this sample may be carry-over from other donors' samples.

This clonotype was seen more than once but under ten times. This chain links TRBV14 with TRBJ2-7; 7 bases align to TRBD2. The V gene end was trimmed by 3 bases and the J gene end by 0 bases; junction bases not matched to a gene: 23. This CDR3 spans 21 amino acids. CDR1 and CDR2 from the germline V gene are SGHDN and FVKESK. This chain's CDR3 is CASSHPAPWGGDPFSSYEQYF. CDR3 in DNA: TGTGCCAGCAGCCACCCCGCTCCGTGGGGAGGGGACCCTTTTAGCTCCTACGAGCAGTACTTC.

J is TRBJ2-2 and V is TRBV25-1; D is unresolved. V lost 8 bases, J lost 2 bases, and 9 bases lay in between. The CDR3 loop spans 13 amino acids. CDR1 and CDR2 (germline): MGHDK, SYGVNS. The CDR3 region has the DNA TGTGCCAGCTCTGTAGCCAACACCGGGGAGCTGTTTTTT. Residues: CASSVANTGELFF.

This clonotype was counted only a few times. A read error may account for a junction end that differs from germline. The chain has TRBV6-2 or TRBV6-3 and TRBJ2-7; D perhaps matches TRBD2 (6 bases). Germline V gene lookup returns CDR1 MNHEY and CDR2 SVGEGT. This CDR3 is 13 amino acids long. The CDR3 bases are TGTGCCAGCAGTTATCTTAAGGATCGGGAGAAACACTTC. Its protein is CASSYLKDREKHF.

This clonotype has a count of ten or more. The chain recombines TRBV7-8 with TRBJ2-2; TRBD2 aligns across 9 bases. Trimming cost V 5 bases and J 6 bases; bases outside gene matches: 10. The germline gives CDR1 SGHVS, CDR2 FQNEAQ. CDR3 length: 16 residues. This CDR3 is CASSAPGLAAAGELFF. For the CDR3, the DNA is TGTGCCAGCAGCGCTCCGGGACTAGCTGCCGCCGGGGAGCTGTTTTTT.

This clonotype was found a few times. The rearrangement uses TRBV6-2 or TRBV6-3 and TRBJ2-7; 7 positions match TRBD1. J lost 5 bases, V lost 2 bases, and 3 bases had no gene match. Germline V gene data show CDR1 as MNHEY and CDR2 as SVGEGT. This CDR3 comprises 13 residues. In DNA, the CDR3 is TGTGCCAGCAGTTACATGACAGGGAACGAGCAGTACTTC. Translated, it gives CASSYMTGNEQYF.

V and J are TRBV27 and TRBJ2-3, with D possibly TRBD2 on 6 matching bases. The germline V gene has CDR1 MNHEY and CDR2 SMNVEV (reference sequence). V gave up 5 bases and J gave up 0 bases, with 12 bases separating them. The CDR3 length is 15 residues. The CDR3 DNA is TGTGCCAGCAGTCCCGGACGGGGGAGCACAGATACGCAGTATTTT. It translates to CASSPGRGSTDTQYF.

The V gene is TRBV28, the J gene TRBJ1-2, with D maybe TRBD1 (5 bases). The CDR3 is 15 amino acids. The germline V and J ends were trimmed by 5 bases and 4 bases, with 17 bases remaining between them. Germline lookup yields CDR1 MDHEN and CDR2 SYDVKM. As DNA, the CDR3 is TGTGCCAGCAGTGCCGGGACCGATCTTTTCTATGGCTACACCTTC. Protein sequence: CASSAGTDLFYGYTF.

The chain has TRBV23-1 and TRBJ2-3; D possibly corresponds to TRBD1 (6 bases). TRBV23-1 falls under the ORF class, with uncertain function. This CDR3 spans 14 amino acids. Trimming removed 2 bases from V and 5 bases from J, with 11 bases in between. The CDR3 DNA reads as TGCGCCAGCAGTCAAAGACGAGGGGGAGATACGCAGTATTTT. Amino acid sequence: CASSQRRGGDTQYF.

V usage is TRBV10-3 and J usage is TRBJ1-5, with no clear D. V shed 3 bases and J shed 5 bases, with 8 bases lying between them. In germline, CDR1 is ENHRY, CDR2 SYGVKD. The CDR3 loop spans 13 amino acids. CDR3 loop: CAISEGADQPQHF. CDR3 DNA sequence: TGTGCCATCAGTGAAGGCGCCGATCAGCCCCAGCATTTT.

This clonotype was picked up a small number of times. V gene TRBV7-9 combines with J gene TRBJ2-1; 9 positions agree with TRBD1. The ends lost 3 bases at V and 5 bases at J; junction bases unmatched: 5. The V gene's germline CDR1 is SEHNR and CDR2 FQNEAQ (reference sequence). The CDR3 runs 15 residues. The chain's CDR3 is CASSFPGQGDNEQFF. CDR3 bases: TGTGCCAGCAGCTTCCCGGGACAGGGCGACAATGAGCAGTTCTTC.

Here the CDR3 reads CASSLFPLTVNYGYTF. The CDR3, as DNA: TGTGCCAGCAGCTTATTTCCCCTGACAGTCAACTATGGCTACACCTTC. The gene calls are TRBV7-9 and TRBJ1-2, with TRBD1 as a possible D gene (5 bases). Germline lookup yields CDR1 SEHNR and CDR2 FQNEAQ (reference sequence). The CDR3 runs to 16 residues. V was shortened by 2 bases and J by 2 bases, with 15 bases between the two germline ends.

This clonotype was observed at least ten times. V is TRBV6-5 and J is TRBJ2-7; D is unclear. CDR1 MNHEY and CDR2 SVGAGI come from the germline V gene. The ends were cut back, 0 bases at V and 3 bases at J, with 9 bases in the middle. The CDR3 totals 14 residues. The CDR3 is CASSYSRTDYEQYF. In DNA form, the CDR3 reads TGTGCCAGCAGTTACTCGAGGACCGACTACGAGCAGTACTTC.

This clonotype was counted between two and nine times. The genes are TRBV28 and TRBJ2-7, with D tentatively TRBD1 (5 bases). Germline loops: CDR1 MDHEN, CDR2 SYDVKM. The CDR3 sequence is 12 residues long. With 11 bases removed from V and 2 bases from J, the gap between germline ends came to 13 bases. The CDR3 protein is CACKGDAYEQYF. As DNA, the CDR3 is TGTGCCTGCAAAGGGGATGCCTACGAGCAGTACTTC. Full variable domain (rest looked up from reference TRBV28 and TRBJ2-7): DVKVTQSSRYLVKRTGEKVFLECVQDMDHENMFWYRQDPGLGLRLIYFSYDVKMKEKGDIPEGYSVSREKKERFSLILESASTNQTSMYLCACKGDAYEQYFGPGTRLTVT.

The CDR3 bases are TGTGCCAGCAGCTCTCCCGGGCGACATCAGCCCCAGCATTTT. As protein: CASSSPGRHQPQHF. The chain joins TRBV7-2 to TRBJ1-5; D ambiguous. The CDR3 totals 14 residues. V was clipped by 4 bases and J by 5 bases, with 12 bases between them. The germline CDR1 and CDR2 sequences are SGHTA and FQGNSA.

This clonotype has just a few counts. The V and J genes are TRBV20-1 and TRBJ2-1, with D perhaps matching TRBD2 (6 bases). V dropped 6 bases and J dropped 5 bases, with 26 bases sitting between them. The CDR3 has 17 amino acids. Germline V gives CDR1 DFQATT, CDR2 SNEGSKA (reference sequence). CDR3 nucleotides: TGCAGTGCCGAGGGGAGGCGGTCCTGGGCCCCTAACAATGAGCAGTTCTTC. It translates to CSAEGRRSWAPNNEQFF.

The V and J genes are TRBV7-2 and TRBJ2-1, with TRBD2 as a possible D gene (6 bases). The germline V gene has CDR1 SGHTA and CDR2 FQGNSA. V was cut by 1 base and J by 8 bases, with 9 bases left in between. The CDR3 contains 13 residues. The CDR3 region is CASSLEPSDEQFF. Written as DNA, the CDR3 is TGTGCCAGCAGCTTAGAACCTAGCGATGAGCAGTTCTTC.

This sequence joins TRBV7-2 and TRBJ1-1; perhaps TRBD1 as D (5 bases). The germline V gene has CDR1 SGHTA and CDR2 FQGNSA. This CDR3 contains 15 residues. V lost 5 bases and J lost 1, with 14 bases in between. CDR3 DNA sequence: TGTGCCAGCAGCCCCTCCGGGGGGGGGAACACTGAAGCTTTCTTT. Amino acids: CASSPSGGGNTEAFF.

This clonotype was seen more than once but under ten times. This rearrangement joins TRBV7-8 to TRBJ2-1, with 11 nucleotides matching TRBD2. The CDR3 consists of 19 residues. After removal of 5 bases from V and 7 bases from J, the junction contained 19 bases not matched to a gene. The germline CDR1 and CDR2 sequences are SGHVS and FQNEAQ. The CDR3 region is CASSPFTLTSGTQGNEQFF. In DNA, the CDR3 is TGTGCCAGCAGCCCATTTACGTTGACTAGCGGGACCCAAGGTAATGAGCAGTTCTTC.

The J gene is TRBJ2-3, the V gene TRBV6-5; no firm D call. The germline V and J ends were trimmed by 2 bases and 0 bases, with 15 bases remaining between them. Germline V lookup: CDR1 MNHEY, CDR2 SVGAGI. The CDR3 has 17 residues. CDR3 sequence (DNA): TGTGCCAGCAGTTACCTGACCTCTTTGCGCAGCACAGATACGCAGTATTTT. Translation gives CASSYLTSLRSTDTQYF.